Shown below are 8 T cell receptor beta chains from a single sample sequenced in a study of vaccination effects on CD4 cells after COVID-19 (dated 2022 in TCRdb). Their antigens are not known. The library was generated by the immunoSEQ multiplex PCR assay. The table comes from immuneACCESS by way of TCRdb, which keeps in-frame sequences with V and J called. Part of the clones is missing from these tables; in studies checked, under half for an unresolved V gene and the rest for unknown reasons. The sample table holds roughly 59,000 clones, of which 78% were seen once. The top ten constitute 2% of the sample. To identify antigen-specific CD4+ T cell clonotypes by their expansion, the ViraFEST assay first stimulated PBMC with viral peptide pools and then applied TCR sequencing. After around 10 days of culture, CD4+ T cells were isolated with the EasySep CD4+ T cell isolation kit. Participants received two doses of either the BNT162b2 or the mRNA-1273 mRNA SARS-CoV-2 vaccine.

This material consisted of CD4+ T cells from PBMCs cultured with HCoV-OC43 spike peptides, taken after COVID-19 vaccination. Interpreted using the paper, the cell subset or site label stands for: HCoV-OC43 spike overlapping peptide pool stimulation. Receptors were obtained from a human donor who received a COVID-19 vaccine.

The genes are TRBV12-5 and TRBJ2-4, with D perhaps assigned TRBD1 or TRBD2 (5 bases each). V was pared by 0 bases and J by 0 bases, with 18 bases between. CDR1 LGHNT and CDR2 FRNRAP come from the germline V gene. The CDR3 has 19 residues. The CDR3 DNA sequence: TGTGCTAGTGGTTTGGTACAGGACGGACGAGGGGTAGCCAAAAACATTCAGTACTTC. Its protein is CASGLVQDGRGVAKNIQYF.

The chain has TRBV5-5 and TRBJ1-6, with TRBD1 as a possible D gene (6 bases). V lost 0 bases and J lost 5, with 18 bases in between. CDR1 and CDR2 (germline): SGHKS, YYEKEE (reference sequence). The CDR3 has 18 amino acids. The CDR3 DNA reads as TGTGCCAGCAGCTTGGTGGGACACCCAAGGGGCCATAATTCACCCCTCCACTTT. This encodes CASSLVGHPRGHNSPLHF.

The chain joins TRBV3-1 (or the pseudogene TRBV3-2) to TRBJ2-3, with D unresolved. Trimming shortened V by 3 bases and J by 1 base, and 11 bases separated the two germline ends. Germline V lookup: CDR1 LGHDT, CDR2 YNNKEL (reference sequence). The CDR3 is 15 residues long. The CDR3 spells CASSQFRARTDTQYF. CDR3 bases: TGTGCCAGCAGCCAGTTCCGAGCTCGCACAGATACGCAGTATTTT.

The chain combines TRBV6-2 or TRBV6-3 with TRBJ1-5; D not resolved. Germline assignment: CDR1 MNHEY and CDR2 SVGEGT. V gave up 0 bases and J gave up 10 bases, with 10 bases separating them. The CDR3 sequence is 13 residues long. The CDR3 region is CASSYSGPNPQHF. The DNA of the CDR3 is TGTGCCAGCAGTTACTCAGGGCCGAATCCCCAGCATTTT.

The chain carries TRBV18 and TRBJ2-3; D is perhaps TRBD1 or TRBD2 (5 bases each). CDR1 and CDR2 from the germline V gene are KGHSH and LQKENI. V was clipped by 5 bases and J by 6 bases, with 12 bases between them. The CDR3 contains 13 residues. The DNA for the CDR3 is TGTGCCAGCTCAAGTCAATGGGGGGATACGCAGTATTTT. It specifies CASSSQWGDTQYF.

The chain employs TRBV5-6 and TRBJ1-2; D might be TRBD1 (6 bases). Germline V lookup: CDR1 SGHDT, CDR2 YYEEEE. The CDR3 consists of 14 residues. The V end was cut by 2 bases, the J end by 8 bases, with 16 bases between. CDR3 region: CASSFLGSGGGYTF. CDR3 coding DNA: TGTGCCAGCAGCTTTCTAGGGTCGGGGGGCGGCTACACCTTC.

The CDR3 region has the DNA TGTGCCAGCAGCTTAATGCGGCCTAGCGCCAACAATGAGCAGTTCTTC. Encoded protein: CASSLMRPSANNEQFF. V is TRBV7-2 and J is TRBJ2-1; a weak D match, TRBD2 (6 bases). CDR1 SGHTA and CDR2 FQGNSA come from the germline V gene. V was shortened by 2 bases and J by 5 bases, with 16 bases between the two germline ends. The CDR3 is 16 amino acids. Full variable domain (rest looked up from reference TRBV7-2 and TRBJ2-1): GAGVSQSPSNKVTEKGKDVELRCDPISGHTALYWYRQSLGQGLEFLIYFQGNSAPDKSGLPSDRFSAERTGGSVSTLTIQRTQQEDSAVYLCASSLMRPSANNEQFFGPGTRLTVL.

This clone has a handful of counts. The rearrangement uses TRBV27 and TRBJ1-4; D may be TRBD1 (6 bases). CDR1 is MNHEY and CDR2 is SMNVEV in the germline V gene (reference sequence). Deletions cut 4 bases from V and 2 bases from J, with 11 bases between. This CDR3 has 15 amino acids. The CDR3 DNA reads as TGTGCCAGCAGTTATAGGGGGGTCACTAATGAAAAACTGTTTTTT. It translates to CASSYRGVTNEKLFF.